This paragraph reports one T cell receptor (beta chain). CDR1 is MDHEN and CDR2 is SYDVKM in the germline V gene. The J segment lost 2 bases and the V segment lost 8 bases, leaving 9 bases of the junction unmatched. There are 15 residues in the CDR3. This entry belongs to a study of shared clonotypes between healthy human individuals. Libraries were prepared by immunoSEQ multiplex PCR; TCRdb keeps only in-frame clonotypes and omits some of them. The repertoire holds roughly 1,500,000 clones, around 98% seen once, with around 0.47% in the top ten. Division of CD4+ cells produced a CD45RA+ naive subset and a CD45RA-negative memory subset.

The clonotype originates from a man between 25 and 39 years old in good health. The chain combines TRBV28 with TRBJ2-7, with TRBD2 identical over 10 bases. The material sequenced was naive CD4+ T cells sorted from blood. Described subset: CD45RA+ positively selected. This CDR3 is CASCWTSGSTYEQYF. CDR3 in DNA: TGTGCCAGCTGCTGGACTAGCGGCTCGACCTACGAGCAGTACTTC. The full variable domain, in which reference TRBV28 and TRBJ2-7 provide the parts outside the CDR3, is DVKVTQSSRYLVKRTGEKVFLECVQDMDHENMFWYRQDPGLGLRLIYFSYDVKMKEKGDIPEGYSVSREKKERFSLILESASTNQTSMYLCASCWTSGSTYEQYFGPGTRLTVT.